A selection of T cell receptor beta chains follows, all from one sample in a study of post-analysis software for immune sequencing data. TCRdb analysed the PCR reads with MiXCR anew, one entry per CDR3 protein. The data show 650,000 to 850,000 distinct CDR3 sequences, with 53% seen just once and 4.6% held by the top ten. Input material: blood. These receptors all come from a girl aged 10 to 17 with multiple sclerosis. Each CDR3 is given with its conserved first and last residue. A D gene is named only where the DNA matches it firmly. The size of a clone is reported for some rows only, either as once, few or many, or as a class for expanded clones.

CDR3 protein: CASSPGTSDYNEQFF; CDR3 DNA: TGCGCCAGCAGCCCGGGGACTAGCGATTACAATGAGCAGTTCTTC; V gene: TRBV5-1; J gene: TRBJ2-1; D gene: TRBD2; clone size: .
CDR3 protein: CASSLGFGRGSGHGYTF; CDR3 DNA: TGTGCCAGCAGTTTAGGGTTTGGGAGGGGATCAGGGCACGGCTACACCTTC; V gene: TRBV12-3/TRBV12-4; J gene: TRBJ1-2; D gene: .; clone size: .
CDR3 protein: CASSQDQAGVNQPQHF; CDR3 DNA: TGCGCCAGCAGCCAAGATCAGGCAGGCGTCAATCAGCCCCAGCATTTT; V gene: TRBV4-1; J gene: TRBJ1-5; D gene: .; clone size: once
CDR3 protein: CASSWTRPDTQYF; CDR3 DNA: TGTGCCAGCAGCTGGACTAGACCAGATACGCAGTATTTT; V gene: TRBV6-6; J gene: TRBJ2-3; D gene: TRBD2; clone size: .
CDR3 protein: CASSVEPGGEDGYTF; CDR3 DNA: TGTGCCAGCAGCGTAGAGCCAGGGGGCGAGGATGGCTACACCTTC; V gene: TRBV9; J gene: TRBJ1-2; D gene: TRBD1; clone size: .
CDR3 protein: CASSSRADDKNIQYF; CDR3 DNA: TGTGCCAGCAGCTCACGAGCAGATGACAAAAACATTCAGTACTTC; V gene: TRBV12-3/TRBV12-4; J gene: TRBJ2-4; D gene: .; clone size: .
CDR3 protein: CASSQEEGAGYEQYF; CDR3 DNA: TGCGCCAGCAGCCAAGAAGAGGGGGCGGGTTACGAGCAGTACTTC; V gene: TRBV4-1; J gene: TRBJ2-7; D gene: TRBD1; clone size: .
CDR3 protein: CSARDTNEQFF; CDR3 DNA: TGCAGTGCGAGAGATACCAATGAGCAGTTCTTC; V gene: TRBV20-1; J gene: TRBJ2-1; D gene: .; clone size: once
CDR3 protein: CASSQAQGGEQYF; CDR3 DNA: TGTGCCAGCAGCCAAGCGCAGGGCGGAGAGCAGTACTTC; V gene: TRBV3-1; J gene: TRBJ2-7; D gene: .; clone size: .
CDR3 protein: CASSLGAGSWNTQYF; CDR3 DNA: TGCGCCAGCAGCTTGGGGGCAGGGAGCTGGAATACGCAGTATTTT; V gene: TRBV5-1; J gene: TRBJ2-3; D gene: .; clone size: .
CDR3 protein: CASSQDPVGLESEQYF; CDR3 DNA: TGTGCCAGCAGCCAAGACCCTGTGGGACTAGAAAGCGAGCAGTACTTC; V gene: TRBV3-1; J gene: TRBJ2-7; D gene: TRBD2; clone size: once
CDR3 protein: CASSYSSLGVGANVLTF; CDR3 DNA: TGTGCCAGCAGTTACTCCTCGTTGGGAGTTGGGGCCAACGTCCTGACTTTC; V gene: TRBV6-5; J gene: TRBJ2-6; D gene: .; clone size: .
CDR3 protein: CATSGTAYNEQFF; CDR3 DNA: TGTGCCACCAGTGGTACAGCATACAATGAGCAGTTCTTC; V gene: TRBV24-1; J gene: TRBJ2-1; D gene: .; clone size: .
CDR3 protein: CASSKGQGVVSPLHF; CDR3 DNA: TGCGCCAGCAGCAAAGGACAGGGTGTCGTTTCACCCCTCCACTTT; V gene: TRBV5-1; J gene: TRBJ1-6; D gene: TRBD1; clone size: .
CDR3 protein: CSVSRDNSEKLFF; CDR3 DNA: TGCAGCGTGTCCCGGGACAATTCCGAAAAACTGTTTTTT; V gene: TRBV29-1; J gene: TRBJ1-4; D gene: .; clone size: few
CDR3 protein: CSAPEDRNYGYTF; CDR3 DNA: TGCAGCGCCCCAGAAGACAGGAACTATGGCTACACCTTC; V gene: TRBV29-1; J gene: TRBJ1-2; D gene: .; clone size: few
CDR3 protein: CSVAAPGDEQFF; CDR3 DNA: TGCAGCGTTGCGGCCCCAGGCGATGAGCAGTTCTTC; V gene: TRBV29-1; J gene: TRBJ2-1; D gene: .; clone size: few
CDR3 protein: CASSVGLGVDRTHEQYF; CDR3 DNA: TGTGCCAGCAGCGTCGGTCTAGGGGTGGACAGGACTCACGAGCAGTACTTC; V gene: TRBV9; J gene: TRBJ2-7; D gene: TRBD1; clone size: .
CDR3 protein: CASSYSATPWGKNFQYF; CDR3 DNA: TGTGCCAGCAGTTACTCGGCGACCCCTTGGGGCAAAAACTTTCAGTACTTC; V gene: TRBV6-5; J gene: TRBJ2-7; D gene: .; clone size: .
CDR3 protein: CASSFDVSGTGNEQFF; CDR3 DNA: TGCGCCAGCAGCTTCGATGTAAGCGGGACGGGGAATGAGCAGTTCTTC; V gene: TRBV5-1; J gene: TRBJ2-1; D gene: TRBD2; clone size: .
CDR3 protein: CSASMGRRYEQYF; CDR3 DNA: TGCAGTGCTAGCATGGGTCGTCGATACGAGCAGTACTTC; V gene: TRBV20-1; J gene: TRBJ2-7; D gene: .; clone size: few
CDR3 protein: CAWARTGNYGYTF; CDR3 DNA: TGTGCCTGGGCCAGGACAGGAAACTATGGCTACACCTTC; V gene: TRBV30; J gene: TRBJ1-2; D gene: TRBD1; clone size: .
CDR3 protein: CASSHRTGWTNSYNSPLHF; CDR3 DNA: TGTGCCAGCAGCCACCGGACAGGGTGGACCAACTCCTATAATTCACCCCTCCACTTT; V gene: TRBV5-6; J gene: TRBJ1-6; D gene: TRBD1; clone size: .
CDR3 protein: CSVRTGGDGYEQYF; CDR3 DNA: TGCAGCGTTCGAACAGGGGGGGATGGCTACGAGCAGTACTTC; V gene: TRBV29-1; J gene: TRBJ2-7; D gene: .; clone size: few
CDR3 protein: CSAGGLNMETQYF; CDR3 DNA: TGCAGTGCAGGCGGGTTAAACATGGAGACCCAGTACTTC; V gene: TRBV20-1; J gene: TRBJ2-5; D gene: .; clone size: .
CDR3 protein: CASNPSGSSYNEQFF; CDR3 DNA: TGTGCCAGCAACCCCAGCGGGAGCTCCTACAATGAGCAGTTCTTC; V gene: TRBV7-9; J gene: TRBJ2-1; D gene: TRBD2; clone size: .
CDR3 protein: CASSSSVQFF; CDR3 DNA: TGTGCCAGCAGCTCATCGGTGCAGTTCTTC; V gene: TRBV7-9; J gene: TRBJ2-1; D gene: .; clone size: .
CDR3 protein: CASSWDRPNEELFF; CDR3 DNA: TGCGCCAGCAGCTGGGACAGGCCGAATGAAGAACTGTTTTTT; V gene: TRBV5-1; J gene: TRBJ1-4; D gene: TRBD1; clone size: .
CDR3 protein: CASSLVAVPSKTQYF; CDR3 DNA: TGTGCCAGCAGCTTAGTAGCGGTGCCGTCAAAGACCCAGTACTTC; V gene: TRBV7-2; J gene: TRBJ2-5; D gene: .; clone size: .
CDR3 protein: CAISERGEGYGYTF; CDR3 DNA: TGTGCCATCAGTGAGCGGGGTGAAGGCTATGGCTACACCTTC; V gene: TRBV10-3; J gene: TRBJ1-2; D gene: .; clone size: .
CDR3 protein: CASSVGSGGSGANVLTF; CDR3 DNA: TGTGCCAGCAGTGTCGGTTCAGGAGGGTCTGGGGCCAACGTCCTGACTTTC; V gene: TRBV2; J gene: TRBJ2-6; D gene: .; clone size: .
CDR3 protein: CASSQGAGGADTQYF; CDR3 DNA: TGTGCCAGCAGCCAAGGGGCGGGAGGAGCAGATACGCAGTATTTT; V gene: TRBV3-1; J gene: TRBJ2-3; D gene: TRBD2; clone size: .
CDR3 protein: CASSKEFKGYVQFF; CDR3 DNA: TGTGCCAGCAGCAAAGAGTTTAAGGGTTATGTGCAGTTCTTC; V gene: TRBV21-1; J gene: TRBJ2-1; D gene: .; clone size: .
CDR3 protein: CSVWGDRERGETQYF; CDR3 DNA: TGCAGCGTGTGGGGGGACAGGGAACGAGGAGAGACCCAGTACTTC; V gene: TRBV29-1; J gene: TRBJ2-5; D gene: TRBD1; clone size: few
CDR3 protein: CAISERDGRTSRWDTQYF; CDR3 DNA: TGTGCCATCAGTGAGCGGGACGGGAGGACTAGCAGGTGGGATACGCAGTATTTT; V gene: TRBV10-3; J gene: TRBJ2-3; D gene: TRBD2; clone size: .
CDR3 protein: CASSPPVKGTDTQYF; CDR3 DNA: TGCGCCAGCAGCCCACCGGTTAAGGGGACAGATACGCAGTATTTT; V gene: TRBV5-1; J gene: TRBJ2-3; D gene: .; clone size: once
CDR3 protein: CASSQSTSGGPYEQYF; CDR3 DNA: TGTGCCAGCAGCCAGTCGACTAGCGGGGGACCCTACGAGCAGTACTTC; V gene: TRBV7-9; J gene: TRBJ2-7; D gene: TRBD2; clone size: .
CDR3 protein: CSARGLAGAYNEQFF; CDR3 DNA: TGCAGTGCTAGAGGGCTAGCGGGAGCCTACAATGAGCAGTTCTTC; V gene: TRBV20-1; J gene: TRBJ2-1; D gene: TRBD2; clone size: .
CDR3 protein: CSARDPLLVGGRYEQYF; CDR3 DNA: TGCAGTGCTAGAGATCCCCTGTTGGTGGGGGGCCGCTACGAGCAGTACTTC; V gene: TRBV20-1; J gene: TRBJ2-7; D gene: .; clone size: .
CDR3 protein: CSVGSGPEQPQHF; CDR3 DNA: TGCAGCGTGGGATCCGGTCCTGAACAGCCCCAGCATTTT; V gene: TRBV29-1; J gene: TRBJ1-5; D gene: .; clone size: .
CDR3 protein: CASSPQGLTQYF; CDR3 DNA: TGTGCCAGCAGCCCACAAGGACTCACCCAGTACTTC; V gene: TRBV9; J gene: TRBJ2-5; D gene: .; clone size: .